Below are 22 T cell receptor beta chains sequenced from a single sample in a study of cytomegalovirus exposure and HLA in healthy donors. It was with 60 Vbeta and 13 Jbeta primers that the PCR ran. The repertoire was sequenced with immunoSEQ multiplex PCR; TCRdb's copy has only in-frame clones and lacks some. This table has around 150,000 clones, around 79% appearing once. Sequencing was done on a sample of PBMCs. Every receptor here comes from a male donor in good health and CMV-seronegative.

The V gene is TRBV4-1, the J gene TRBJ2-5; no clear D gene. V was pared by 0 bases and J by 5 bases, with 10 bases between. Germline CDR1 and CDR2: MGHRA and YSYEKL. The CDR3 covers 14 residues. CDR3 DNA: TGCGCCAGCAGCCAAGATTCCCTAGGTGAGACCCAGTACTTC. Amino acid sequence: CASSQDSLGETQYF.

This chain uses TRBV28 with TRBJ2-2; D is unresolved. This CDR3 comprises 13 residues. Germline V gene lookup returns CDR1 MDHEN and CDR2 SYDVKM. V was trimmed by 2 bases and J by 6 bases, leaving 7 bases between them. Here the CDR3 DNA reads TGTGCCAGCAGTTTAATAACTCCCGGGGAGCTGTTTTTT. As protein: CASSLITPGELFF.

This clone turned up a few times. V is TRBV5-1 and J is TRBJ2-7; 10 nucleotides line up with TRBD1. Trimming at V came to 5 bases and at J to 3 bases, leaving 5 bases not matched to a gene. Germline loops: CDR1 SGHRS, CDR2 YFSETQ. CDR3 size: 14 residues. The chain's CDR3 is CASRGTGELYEQYF. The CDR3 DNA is TGCGCCAGCAGAGGGACAGGGGAACTCTACGAGCAGTACTTC.

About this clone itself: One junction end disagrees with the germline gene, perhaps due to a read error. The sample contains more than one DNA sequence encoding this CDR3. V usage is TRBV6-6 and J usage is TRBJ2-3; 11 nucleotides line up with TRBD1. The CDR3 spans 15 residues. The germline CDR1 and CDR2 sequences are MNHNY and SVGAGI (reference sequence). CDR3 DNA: TGTGCTAGCAGCTCTCCGGGACAGGGGGCAGATACGCAGTATTTT. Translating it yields CASSSPGQGADTQYF.

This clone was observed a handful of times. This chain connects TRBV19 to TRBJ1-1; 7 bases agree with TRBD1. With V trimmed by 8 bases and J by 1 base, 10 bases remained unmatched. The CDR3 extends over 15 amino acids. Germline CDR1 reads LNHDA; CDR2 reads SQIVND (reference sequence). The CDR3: CASVPGDRANTEAFF. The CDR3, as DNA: TGTGCCAGTGTTCCCGGGGACAGAGCGAACACTGAAGCTTTCTTT.

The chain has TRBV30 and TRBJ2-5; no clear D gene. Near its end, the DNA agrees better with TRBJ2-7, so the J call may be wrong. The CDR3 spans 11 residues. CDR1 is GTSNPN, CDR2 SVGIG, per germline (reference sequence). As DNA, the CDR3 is TGTGCCTGGAGTGGAGCGATCGAGCAGTACTTC. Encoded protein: CAWSGAIEQYF.

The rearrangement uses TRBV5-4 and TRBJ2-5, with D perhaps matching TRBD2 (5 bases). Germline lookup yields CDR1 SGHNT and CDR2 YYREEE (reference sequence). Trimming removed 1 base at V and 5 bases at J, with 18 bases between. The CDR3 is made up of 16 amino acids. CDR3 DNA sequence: TGTGCCAGCAGCTTGTCTAGCAGGATGGGGTTCGAGACCCAGTACTTC. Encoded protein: CASSLSSRMGFETQYF.

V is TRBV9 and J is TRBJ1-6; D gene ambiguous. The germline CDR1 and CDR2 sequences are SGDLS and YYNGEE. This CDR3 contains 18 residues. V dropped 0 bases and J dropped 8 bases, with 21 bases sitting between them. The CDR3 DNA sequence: TGTGCCAGCAGCGTAGGAGCTCCTTCCGGGAGTTTTTATTCACCCCTCCACTTT. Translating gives CASSVGAPSGSFYSPLHF.

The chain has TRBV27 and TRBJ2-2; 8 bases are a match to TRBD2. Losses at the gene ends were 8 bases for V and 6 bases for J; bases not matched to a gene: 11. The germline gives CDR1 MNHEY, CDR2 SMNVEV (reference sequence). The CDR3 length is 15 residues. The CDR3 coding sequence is TGTGCCAGCGGAACCCGGGGGGGCCTAGCCGGGGAGCTGTTTTTT. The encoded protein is CASGTRGGLAGELFF.

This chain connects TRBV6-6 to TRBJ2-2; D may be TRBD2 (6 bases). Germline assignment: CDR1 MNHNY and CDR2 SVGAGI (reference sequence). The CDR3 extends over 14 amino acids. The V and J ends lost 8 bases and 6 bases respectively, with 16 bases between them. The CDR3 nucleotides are TGTGCCAGCTTTGGCGGGGAGCGAGCCGGGGAGCTGTTTTTT. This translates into CASFGGERAGELFF.

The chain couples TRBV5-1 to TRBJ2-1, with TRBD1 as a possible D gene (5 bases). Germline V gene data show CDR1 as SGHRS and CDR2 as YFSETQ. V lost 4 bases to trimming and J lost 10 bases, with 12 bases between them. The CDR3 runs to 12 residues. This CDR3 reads CASSGDSNEQFF. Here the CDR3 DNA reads TGCGCCAGCAGCGGCGACAGTAACGAGCAGTTCTTC.

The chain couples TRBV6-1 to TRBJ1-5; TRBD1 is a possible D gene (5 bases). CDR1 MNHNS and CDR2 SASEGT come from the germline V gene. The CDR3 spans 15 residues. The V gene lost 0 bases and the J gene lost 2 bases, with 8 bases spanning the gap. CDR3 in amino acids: CASSEAGPRNQPQHF. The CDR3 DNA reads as TGTGCCAGCAGTGAAGCGGGGCCGCGCAATCAGCCCCAGCATTTT.

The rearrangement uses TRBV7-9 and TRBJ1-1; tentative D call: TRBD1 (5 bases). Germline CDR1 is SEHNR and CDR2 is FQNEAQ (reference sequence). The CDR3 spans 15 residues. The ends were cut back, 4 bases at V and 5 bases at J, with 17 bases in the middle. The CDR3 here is CASSSPRGLRTEAFF. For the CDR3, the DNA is TGTGCCAGCAGCTCCCCAAGGGGACTGAGGACTGAAGCTTTCTTT.

DNA for the CDR3: TGTGCCAGTACCCGGGACAAAAACCAGCCCCAGCATTTT. It codes for CASTRDKNQPQHF. V usage is TRBV10-3 and J usage is TRBJ1-5; a weak D match, TRBD1 (6 bases). Germline CDR1 and CDR2: ENHRY and SYGVKD. V lost 10 bases and J 7 bases, leaving 17 bases between the germline ends. CDR3 length equals 13 residues.

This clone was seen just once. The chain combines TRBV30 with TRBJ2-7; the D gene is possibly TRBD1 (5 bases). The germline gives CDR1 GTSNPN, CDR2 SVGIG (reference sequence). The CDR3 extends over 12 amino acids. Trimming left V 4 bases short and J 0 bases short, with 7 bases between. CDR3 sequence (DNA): TGTGCCTGGACAGGGCTCTCCTACGAGCAGTACTTC. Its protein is CAWTGLSYEQYF.

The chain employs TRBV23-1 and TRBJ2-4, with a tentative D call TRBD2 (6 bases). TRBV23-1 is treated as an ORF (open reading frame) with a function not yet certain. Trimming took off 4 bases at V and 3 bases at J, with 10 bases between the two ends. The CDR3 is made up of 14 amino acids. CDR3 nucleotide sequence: TGCGCCAGCAGTCGGAACGGGGGCAAAAACATTCAGTACTTC. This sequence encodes CASSRNGGKNIQYF.

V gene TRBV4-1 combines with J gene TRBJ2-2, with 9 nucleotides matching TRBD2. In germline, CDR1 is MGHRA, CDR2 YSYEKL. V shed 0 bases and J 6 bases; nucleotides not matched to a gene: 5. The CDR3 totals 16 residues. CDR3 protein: CASSQDTAGGPGELFF. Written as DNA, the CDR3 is TGCGCCAGCAGCCAAGATACAGCGGGGGGACCCGGGGAGCTGTTTTTT.

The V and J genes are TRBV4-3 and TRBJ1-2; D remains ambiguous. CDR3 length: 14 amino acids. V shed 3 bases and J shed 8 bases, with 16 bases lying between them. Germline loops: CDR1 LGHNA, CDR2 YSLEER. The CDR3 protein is CASSQDEGTGGYTF. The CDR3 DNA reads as TGCGCCAGCAGCCAGGACGAGGGTACTGGAGGCTACACCTTC.

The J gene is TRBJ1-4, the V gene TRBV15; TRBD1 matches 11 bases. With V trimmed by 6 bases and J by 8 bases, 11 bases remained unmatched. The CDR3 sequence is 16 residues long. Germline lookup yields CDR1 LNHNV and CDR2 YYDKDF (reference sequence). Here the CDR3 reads CATRTRDGTGGEKLFF. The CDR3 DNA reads TGTGCCACCAGAACTCGAGACGGGACAGGGGGGGAAAAACTGTTTTTT.

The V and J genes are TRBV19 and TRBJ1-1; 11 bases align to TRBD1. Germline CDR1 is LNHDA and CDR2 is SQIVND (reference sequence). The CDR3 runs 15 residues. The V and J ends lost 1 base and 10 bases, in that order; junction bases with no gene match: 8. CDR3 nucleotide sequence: TGTGCCAGTAGTATAGCGGGGACAGGGGGGCCGCCAGCTTTCTTT. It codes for CASSIAGTGGPPAFF.

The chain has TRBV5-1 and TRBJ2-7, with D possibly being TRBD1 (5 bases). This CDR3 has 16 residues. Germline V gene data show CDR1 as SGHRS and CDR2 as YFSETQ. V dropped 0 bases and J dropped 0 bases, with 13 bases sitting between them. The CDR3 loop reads CASSLGGLSFSYEQYF. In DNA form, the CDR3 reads TGCGCCAGCAGCTTGGGGGGCCTGAGTTTCTCCTACGAGCAGTACTTC.

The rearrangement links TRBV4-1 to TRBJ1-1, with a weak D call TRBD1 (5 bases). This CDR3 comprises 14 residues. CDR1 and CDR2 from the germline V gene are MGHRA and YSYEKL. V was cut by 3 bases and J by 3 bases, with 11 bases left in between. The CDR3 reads CASSHLQGDTEAFF. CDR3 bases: TGCGCCAGCAGCCACCTTCAGGGCGACACTGAAGCTTTCTTT.